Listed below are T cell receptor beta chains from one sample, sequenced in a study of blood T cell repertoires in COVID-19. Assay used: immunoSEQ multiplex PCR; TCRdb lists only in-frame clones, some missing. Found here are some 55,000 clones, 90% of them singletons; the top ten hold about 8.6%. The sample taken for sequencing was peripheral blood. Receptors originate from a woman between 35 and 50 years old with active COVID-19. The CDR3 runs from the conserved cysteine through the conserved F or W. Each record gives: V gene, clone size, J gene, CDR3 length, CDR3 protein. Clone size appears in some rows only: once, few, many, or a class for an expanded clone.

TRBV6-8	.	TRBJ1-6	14	CAKSRVYYNSPLHF
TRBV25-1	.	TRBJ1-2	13	CASSPDRNYGYTF
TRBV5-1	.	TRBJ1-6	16	CASTPTEQGENSPLHF
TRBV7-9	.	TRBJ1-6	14	CASSSAGANSPLHF
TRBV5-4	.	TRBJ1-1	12	CASSLEADKAFF
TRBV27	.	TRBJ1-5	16	CASKLFGGGSNQPQHF
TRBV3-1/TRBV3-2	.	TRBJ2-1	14	CASSLQGVYNEQFF
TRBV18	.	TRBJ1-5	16	CASSPLRLRADQPQHF
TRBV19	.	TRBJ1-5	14	CARTRDISNQPQHF
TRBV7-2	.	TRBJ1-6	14	CASSLTGRNSPLHF
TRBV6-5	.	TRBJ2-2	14	CASLRQGNTGELFF
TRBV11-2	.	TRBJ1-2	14	CASSLVAGGYGYTF
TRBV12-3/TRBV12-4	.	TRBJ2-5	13	CASSLDSQETQYF
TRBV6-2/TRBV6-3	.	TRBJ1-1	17	CASSYEGGLAWLTEAFF
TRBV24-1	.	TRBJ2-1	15	CATSDTTGAGNEQFF
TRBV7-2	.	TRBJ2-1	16	CASHPGLAGVYNEQFF
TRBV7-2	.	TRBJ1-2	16	CASSLAAGYDIYGYTF
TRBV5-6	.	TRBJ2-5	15	CASSLSLAEGGTQYF
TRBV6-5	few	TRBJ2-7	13	CASGQGNLYEQYF
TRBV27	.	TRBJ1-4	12	CASGQGWEKLFF
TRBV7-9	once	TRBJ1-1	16	CASSLDDGAPNTEAFF
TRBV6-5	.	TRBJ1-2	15	CASSYTGGLGYGYTF
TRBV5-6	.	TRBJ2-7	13	CASSYVRTYEQYF
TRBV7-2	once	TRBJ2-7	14	CASRLTSGAYEQYF
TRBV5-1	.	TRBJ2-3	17	CASSLNRLAGDTDTQYF
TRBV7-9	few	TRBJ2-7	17	CASSLVWERQRPYEQYF
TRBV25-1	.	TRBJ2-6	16	CAREPEGVEGANVLTF
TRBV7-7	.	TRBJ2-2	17	CASSPHPPGKHTGELFF
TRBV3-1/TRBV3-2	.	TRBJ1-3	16	CASSQADRGPVNTIYF